These T cell receptor beta chains were read from a single sample in a study of T-cell reconstitution after alpha-beta-depleted transplantation in children. TCRdb used MiXCR to reprocess the PCR reads, holding one entry per CDR3 protein. Of about 500,000 distinct CDR3 sequences in the sample, approximately 30% were seen once. This specimen was PBMCs from the stem cell graft donor, taken from the stem cell graft. The origin of the receptors is a human donor who donated a stem cell graft to a child with aplastic anemia. Both conserved end residues are part of each CDR3. A D gene is named only where the DNA matches it firmly. Clone size is not always given. Where it is, it says once, few, many or a class for expanded clones.

>few|NA|TRBV20-1|TRBJ2-3
CSASSSGRSTDTQYF
TGCAGTGCTAGCTCCAGCGGGCGGAGCACAGATACGCAGTATTTT
>few|TRBD2|TRBV9|TRBJ2-7
CASSVSGRAYEQYF
TGTGCCAGCAGCGTTAGCGGGAGGGCCTACGAGCAGTACTTC
>NA|NA|TRBV11-2|TRBJ1-1
CASSLGHGDRAFF
TGTGCCAGCAGCCTAGGACACGGAGACCGAGCTTTCTTT
>NA|TRBD2|TRBV12-3/TRBV12-4|TRBJ2-3
CASSLPSGSTDTQYF
TGTGCCAGCAGTTTGCCTAGCGGGAGTACAGATACGCAGTATTTT
>NA|NA|TRBV28|TRBJ2-3
CASSLNVGLTDTQYF
TGTGCCAGCAGTTTAAATGTGGGTCTCACAGATACGCAGTATTTT
>NA|TRBD1|TRBV12-5|TRBJ1-2
CASGLVQGASRNYGYTF
TGTGCTAGTGGTTTGGTTCAGGGGGCGTCACGGAACTATGGCTACACCTTC
>NA|NA|TRBV12-3/TRBV12-4|TRBJ2-1
CASRGGERSNEQFF
TGTGCCAGCAGAGGGGGGGAGCGGAGCAATGAGCAGTTCTTC
>once|NA|TRBV12-3/TRBV12-4|TRBJ1-1
CASTLGQMNTEAFF
TGTGCCAGCACCTTGGGGCAGATGAACACTGAAGCTTTCTTT
>few|NA|TRBV9|TRBJ2-7
CASSVSSDSYEQYF
TGTGCCAGCAGCGTGAGTAGCGACTCCTACGAGCAGTACTTC
>few|NA|TRBV29-1|TRBJ1-1
CSVLGRRNTEAFF
TGCAGCGTGCTCGGACGGAGGAACACTGAAGCTTTCTTT
>NA|NA|TRBV5-5|TRBJ1-6
CASSSQVGESPLHF
TGTGCCAGCAGTTCACAGGTCGGAGAGTCACCCCTCCACTTT
>NA|TRBD2|TRBV6-2/TRBV6-3|TRBJ2-7
CASSYSTSGSTEQYF
TGTGCCAGCAGTTACTCGACTAGCGGGAGTACCGAGCAGTACTTC
>NA|NA|TRBV29-1|TRBJ1-2
CSVEVGGEGTF
TGCAGCGTTGAAGTGGGGGGCGAGGGCACCTTC
>NA|TRBD1|TRBV13|TRBJ2-2
CASNGQGDTGELFF
TGTGCCAGCAATGGGCAGGGGGACACCGGGGAGCTGTTTTTT
>NA|NA|TRBV4-1|TRBJ2-5
CASSQEKGGAGETQYF
TGCGCCAGCAGCCAAGAGAAGGGGGGCGCTGGAGAGACCCAGTACTTC
>few|NA|TRBV7-2|TRBJ2-1
CASSSYREDNEQFF
TGTGCCAGCAGCTCGTACCGGGAAGACAATGAGCAGTTCTTC
>NA|TRBD2|TRBV6-2/TRBV6-3|TRBJ2-1
CASTLAGGWSEQFF
TGTGCCAGCACACTAGCGGGAGGGTGGAGTGAGCAGTTCTTC
>NA|TRBD1|TRBV12-3/TRBV12-4|TRBJ2-1
CASSAGTGPYNEQFF
TGTGCCAGCAGTGCCGGGACAGGGCCGTACAATGAGCAGTTCTTC
>NA|NA|TRBV18|TRBJ2-3
CASVGAGTDTQYF
TGTGCCAGCGTGGGGGCTGGCACAGATACGCAGTATTTT
>few|NA|TRBV12-1|TRBJ1-5
CASSFVSGRSNQPQHF
TGTGCCAGCAGCTTTGTTTCAGGTCGTAGCAATCAGCCCCAGCATTTT
>NA|TRBD2|TRBV6-1|TRBJ2-7
CASTGRLAGIPYEQYF
TGTGCCAGCACAGGCCGCCTAGCGGGAATACCCTACGAGCAGTACTTC
>NA|NA|TRBV29-1|TRBJ1-1
CSVLRPLRTEAFF
TGCAGCGTGCTAAGACCTCTCAGGACTGAAGCTTTCTTT
>few|TRBD2|TRBV6-5|TRBJ2-1
CASSYGTSDNEQFF
TGTGCCAGCAGTTACGGGACTAGCGATAACGAGCAGTTCTTC
>few|NA|TRBV12-3/TRBV12-4|TRBJ1-5
CASSFLRNQPQHF
TGTGCCAGCAGTTTTCTACGGAATCAGCCCCAGCATTTT
>few|NA|TRBV3-1|TRBJ2-2
CASSQVLIRVENALRTGELFF
TGTGCCAGCAGCCAAGTATTGATTCGCGTGGAGAATGCTTTGAGAACCGGGGAGCTGTTTTTT
>few|NA|TRBV5-1|TRBJ2-7
CASSYLQGPNAFEQYF
TGCGCCAGCAGCTATCTACAGGGTCCTAACGCGTTCGAGCAGTACTTC
>few|NA|TRBV7-9|TRBJ2-3
CASSPQVVTDTQYF
TGTGCCAGCAGCCCGCAAGTCGTCACAGATACGCAGTATTTT
>NA|TRBD1|TRBV20-1|TRBJ1-5
CSATRDRGQPQHF
TGCAGTGCTACCAGGGACAGGGGTCAGCCCCAGCATTTT
>NA|TRBD2|TRBV30|TRBJ2-3
CACHESGRASGTQYF
TGTGCCTGCCATGAGAGCGGGAGGGCATCGGGTACGCAGTATTTT
>once|NA|TRBV28|TRBJ2-3
CASRRDIFRGTDTQYF
TGTGCCAGCAGGCGGGACATCTTTCGGGGCACAGATACGCAGTATTTT
>NA|NA|TRBV6-5|TRBJ2-1
CASSYSIGAEGPTDEQFF
TGTGCCAGCAGTTACTCGATCGGGGCGGAGGGGCCTACGGATGAGCAGTTCTTC
>NA|NA|TRBV12-3/TRBV12-4|TRBJ2-2
CASSGLWGERGTGELFF
TGTGCCAGCAGTGGCCTTTGGGGGGAGCGCGGCACCGGGGAGCTGTTTTTT
>once|NA|TRBV27|TRBJ1-2
CASSLSPPTTEYTF
TGTGCCAGCAGTTTATCCCCACCCACTACAGAATACACCTTC
>few|NA|TRBV6-1|TRBJ1-4
CASSGGRANEKLFF
TGTGCCAGCAGTGGGGGAAGGGCTAATGAAAAACTGTTTTTT
>few|NA|TRBV6-2/TRBV6-3|TRBJ2-1
CASRPGTGGIGYNEQFF
TGTGCCAGCAGACCCGGGACTGGGGGGATTGGGTACAATGAGCAGTTCTTC
>once|NA|TRBV6-1|TRBJ2-5
CASTGRRVEIQYF
TGTGCCAGCACAGGGAGGAGGGTTGAGATCCAGTACTTC
>NA|NA|TRBV5-1|TRBJ1-1
CASSLDSELNTEAFF
TGCGCCAGCAGCTTGGATTCAGAATTGAACACTGAAGCTTTCTTT
>few|TRBD1|TRBV13|TRBJ2-4
CASSSGTGKNIQYF
TGTGCCAGCAGCTCCGGGACAGGGAAAAACATTCAGTACTTC
>NA|TRBD1|TRBV6-1|TRBJ2-3
CASGTGGTNTQYF
TGTGCCAGCGGCACAGGGGGCACGAATACGCAGTATTTT
>NA|TRBD2|TRBV14|TRBJ2-3
CASSQGTSGGADTQYF
TGTGCCAGCAGCCAAGGGACTAGCGGGGGAGCGGATACGCAGTATTTT